A selection of T cell receptor beta chains follows, all from one sample in a study of blood T cells in healthy people across ages. Each CDR3 protein gets one entry after TCRdb re-called the 5' RACE reads with MiXCR. The sample records about 830,000 distinct CDR3 sequences, approximately 67% being singletons. The sequenced sample was blood. Source of these receptors: a man aged 25-45 years in good health. Each CDR3 is given with its conserved first and last residue. Each record gives: J gene, clone size, V gene, D gene, CDR3 protein, CDR3 DNA. The D gene is left open where the match is weak. Expanded clones are given a class, and other clones once, few, many or no size at all.

TRBJ2-3 | NA | TRBV11-2 | NA | CASSFLPGATDTQYF | TGTGCCAGCAGCTTCCTACCCGGGGCCACAGATACGCAGTATTTT
TRBJ2-5 | NA | TRBV6-2/TRBV6-3 | TRBD2 | CASSPGTSGGVETQYF | TGTGCCAGCAGTCCCGGGACTAGCGGGGGGGTTGAGACCCAGTACTTC
TRBJ2-5 | once | TRBV9 | NA | CASSGSGGQQETQYF | TGTGCCAGCAGTGGAAGCGGGGGACAGCAAGAGACCCAGTACTTC
TRBJ2-7 | NA | TRBV7-6 | TRBD1 | CASSPQTGIEQYF | TGTGCCAGCAGCCCTCAGACAGGGATCGAGCAGTACTTC
TRBJ2-7 | NA | TRBV9 | TRBD2 | CASSVGLAGGLAYEQYF | TGTGCCAGCAGCGTAGGACTAGCGGGGGGGCTGGCTTACGAGCAGTACTTC
TRBJ2-2 | NA | TRBV29-1 | TRBD1 | CSTTQGAGGELFF | TGCAGCACAACGCAGGGGGCAGGCGGGGAGCTGTTTTTT
TRBJ2-3 | NA | TRBV27 | TRBD2 | CASSLYAGGSTETQYF | TGTGCCAGCAGTTTATACGCGGGGGGAAGTACAGAGACGCAGTATTTT
TRBJ1-1 | NA | TRBV28 | NA | CASSSWEGGNTEAFF | TGTGCCAGCAGTTCTTGGGAAGGTGGGAACACTGAAGCTTTCTTT
TRBJ2-1 | NA | TRBV20-1 | NA | CSAMGGGPYNEQFF | TGCAGTGCTATGGGGGGGGGCCCCTACAATGAGCAGTTCTTC
TRBJ2-7 | NA | TRBV20-1 | TRBD1 | CSASGQGHEQYF | TGCAGTGCTAGTGGACAGGGCCACGAGCAGTACTTC
TRBJ1-2 | NA | TRBV5-4 | NA | CASSLGRLWGYTF | TGTGCCAGCAGCTTGGGTAGGCTATGGGGCTACACCTTC
TRBJ2-1 | few | TRBV7-3 | NA | CASTMGHGGNEQFF | TGTGCCAGCACCATGGGGCACGGAGGTAATGAGCAGTTCTTC
TRBJ2-7 | NA | TRBV9 | NA | CASSPSTIGEQYF | TGTGCCAGCAGCCCTTCAACTATCGGCGAGCAGTACTTC
TRBJ1-2 | NA | TRBV29-1 | NA | CSVHYSGTAANYGYTF | TGCAGCGTTCATTACTCCGGGACCGCTGCTAACTATGGCTACACCTTC